Presented here are 25 T cell receptor beta chains from one specimen sequenced in a study of blood T cell repertoires in COVID-19. The repertoire was sequenced with immunoSEQ multiplex PCR; TCRdb's copy has only in-frame clones and lacks some. The sample consists of around 200,000 clones, more than 85% of them appearing once. The sequenced sample consisted of peripheral blood. The receptors stem from a woman older than 75 in a cohort sampled during active or convalescent COVID-19.

V is TRBV2 and J is TRBJ1-2; 10 nucleotides match TRBD1. In germline, CDR1 is SNHLY, CDR2 FYNNEI. The CDR3 sequence is 15 residues long. J gave up 6 bases and V 2 bases, and 6 bases lay outside the gene matches. CDR3: CASSEIKGQGHGYTF. The CDR3 DNA sequence: TGTGCCAGCAGTGAAATAAAGGGACAGGGGCATGGCTACACCTTC.

The genes are TRBV11-2 and TRBJ1-1; D not certain. With 6 bases removed from V and 0 bases from J, the gap between germline ends came to 14 bases. The V gene's germline CDR1 is SGHAT and CDR2 FQNNGV. The CDR3 covers 15 residues. For the CDR3, the DNA is TGTGCCAGCAGAAACCTCAGAGGATTGAACACTGAAGCTTTCTTT. Translating it yields CASRNLRGLNTEAFF.

This chain joins TRBV5-1 and TRBJ1-5; 9 bases map to TRBD1. Trimming cost V 0 bases and J 6 bases; bases outside gene matches: 7. Germline CDR1 reads SGHRS; CDR2 reads YFSETQ. The CDR3 spans 16 residues. In DNA form, the CDR3 reads TGCGCCAGCAGCTTGGGTCTGGACAGGGGAGGTCAGCCCCAGCATTTT. As protein: CASSLGLDRGGQPQHF.

This chain connects TRBV4-2 to TRBJ1-1, with D maybe TRBD1 (6 bases). Germline values: CDR1 LGHNA, CDR2 YNFKEQ. With 2 bases removed from V and 1 base from J, the gap between germline ends came to 17 bases. The CDR3 sequence is 17 residues long. CDR3 in amino acids: CASSQPGSRGANTEAFF. DNA for the CDR3: TGTGCCAGCAGCCAACCCGGGTCTCGGGGGGCGAACACTGAAGCTTTCTTT.

The chain couples TRBV11-3 to TRBJ1-2, with TRBD1 matching over 8 bases. This CDR3 is 13 amino acids long. From germline, CDR1 is SGHNT and CDR2 YENEEA. The V and J ends lost 5 bases and 6 bases, in that order; junction bases with no gene match: 5. CDR3 in amino acids: CASSANRGDGYTF. CDR3 nucleotide sequence: TGTGCCAGCAGCGCAAACAGGGGGGATGGCTACACCTTC.

The chain carries TRBV12-3 or TRBV12-4 and TRBJ2-1; possibly TRBD2 for D (5 bases). This CDR3 spans 12 amino acids. V gave up 6 bases and J gave up 9 bases, with 12 bases separating them. The DNA of the CDR3 is TGTGCCAGCAGCTTCCTAGCAGGTGAGCAGTTCTTC. Protein product: CASSFLAGEQFF.

V and J are TRBV7-8 and TRBJ1-3; D is unclear. This CDR3 is 16 amino acids long. Germline-derived CDR1 and CDR2 are SGHVS and FQNEAQ. V was trimmed by 5 bases and J by 6 bases, leaving 20 bases between them. Written as DNA, the CDR3 is TGTGCCAGCAGCCCTAGGTGGACCCAGAGGGAAAACACCATATATTTT. Protein: CASSPRWTQRENTIYF. The variable domain in full, completed from reference TRBV7-8 and TRBJ1-3, reads GAGVSQSPRYKVAKRGQDVALRCDPISGHVSLFWYQQALGQGPEFLTYFQNEAQLDKSGLPSDRFFAERPEGSVSTLKIQRTQQEDSAVYLCASSPRWTQRENTIYFGEGSWLTVV.

This clone appeared a single time. V usage is TRBV5-4 and J usage is TRBJ1-1; D call uncertain. The CDR3 runs to 14 residues. Trimming cost V 6 bases and J 6 bases, with 18 bases left between them. CDR1 is SGHNT and CDR2 is YYREEE in the germline V gene (reference sequence). DNA for the CDR3: TGTGCCAGCACCTCCGGCCCGGGGTTCCCTGAAGCTTTCTTT. Amino acids: CASTSGPGFPEAFF.

The chain joins TRBV5-1 to TRBJ1-5; maybe TRBD1 (6 bases). Looked up from germline, CDR1 is SGHRS and CDR2 is YFSETQ. The CDR3 totals 15 residues. V dropped 4 bases and J dropped 7 bases, with 18 bases sitting between them. The CDR3 sequence is CASSPSGGGGQPQHF. CDR3 bases: TGCGCCAGCAGCCCCTCGGGAGGGGGTGGACAGCCCCAGCATTTT.

The chain carries TRBV29-1 and TRBJ1-1, with 11 bases fitting TRBD1. CDR1 and CDR2 from the germline V gene are SQVTM and ANQGSEA. The V and J ends lost 3 bases and 5 bases, in that order; junction bases with no gene match: 8. The CDR3 contains 15 residues. The CDR3 DNA follows: TGCAGCGTTGATGGGACAGGGGGGCCGAGGACTGAAGCTTTCTTT. As protein: CSVDGTGGPRTEAFF.

CDR3 amino acids: CASSQEGSGKTQYF. CDR3 nucleotides: TGTGCCAGCAGCCAAGAGGGTAGCGGGAAGACCCAGTACTTC. The chain combines TRBV4-2 with TRBJ2-5, with TRBD2 matching 8 bases. Per germline, CDR1 LGHNA and CDR2 YNFKEQ. The J segment lost 6 bases and the V segment lost 0 bases, leaving 3 bases of the junction unmatched. The CDR3 consists of 14 residues.

The rearrangement joins TRBV10-2 to TRBJ2-5; 9 bases fit TRBD2. There are 14 residues in the CDR3. After removal of 0 bases from V and 6 bases from J, the junction contained 2 bases not matched to a gene. The V gene's germline CDR1 is WSHSY and CDR2 SAAADI. The DNA for the CDR3 is TGCGCCAGCAGTGAGTCGCGGGGGGGACAGACCCAGTACTTC. Its translation is CASSESRGGQTQYF.

This clone was detected once. The V and J genes are TRBV4-1 and TRBJ2-2; D unclear. There are 14 residues in the CDR3. Germline values: CDR1 MGHRA, CDR2 YSYEKL. V lost 3 bases, J lost 2 bases, and 7 bases lay in between. CDR3 protein: CASSHQQNTGELFF. Here the CDR3 DNA reads TGCGCCAGCAGCCACCAACAAAACACCGGGGAGCTGTTTTTT.

This rearrangement joins TRBV28 to TRBJ2-7; 9 positions match TRBD1. The CDR3 loop spans 15 amino acids. Trimming at V came to 6 bases and at J to 4 bases, leaving 10 bases not matched to a gene. CDR1 is MDHEN, CDR2 SYDVKM, per germline. In DNA form, the CDR3 reads TGTGCCAGCAGCCCATGGGGACAGGGTACTTACGAGCAGTACTTC. Its protein product is CASSPWGQGTYEQYF.

The genes are TRBV5-1 and TRBJ1-1, with TRBD1 matching over 11 bases. V gave up 3 bases and J gave up 4 bases; unmatched junction bases: 8. Germline CDR1 SGHRS, CDR2 YFSETQ. The CDR3 has 16 amino acids. The CDR3 protein is CASSSPAGTGGTEAFF. The CDR3 DNA sequence: TGCGCCAGCAGCTCCCCGGCCGGGACAGGGGGCACTGAAGCTTTCTTT.

V usage is TRBV5-1 and J usage is TRBJ2-3; 10 bases are a match to TRBD2. The CDR3 length is 16 residues. The trim removed 0 bases at V and 4 bases at J, leaving 5 bases unmatched. Germline CDR1 SGHRS, CDR2 YFSETQ. Written as DNA, the CDR3 is TGCGCCAGCAGCTTGGCCAGCGGGGGGGCCGCAGATACGCAGTATTTT. It translates to CASSLASGGAADTQYF.

J is TRBJ1-2 and V is TRBV29-1; TRBD1 matches at 12 bases. The length of the CDR3 is 18 residues. Per the germline V gene, CDR1 is SQVTM and CDR2 is ANQGSEA. V lost 7 bases and J lost 5; bases outside the gene matches: 20. DNA of the CDR3: TGCAGCGCCGATTTCAGGGGGGACAGGGGGCATAGAGGATATGGCTACACCTTC. It codes for CSADFRGDRGHRGYGYTF.

J is TRBJ2-1 and V is TRBV7-6; 9 bases map to TRBD2. J gave up 6 bases and V 4 bases, and 13 bases lay outside the gene matches. Germline CDR1 reads SGHVS; CDR2 reads FNYEAQ. The CDR3 length is 17 residues. The CDR3 reads CASSSPRRGGAPNEQFF. In DNA form, the CDR3 reads TGTGCCAGCAGCTCCCCTCGTCGCGGGGGGGCTCCCAATGAGCAGTTCTTC.

A few counts support this clone. V gene TRBV11-2 combines with J gene TRBJ2-7; TRBD2 agrees at 11 bases. Trimming took 5 bases from V and 5 from J; bases not matched to a gene: 5. Germline V lookup: CDR1 SGHAT, CDR2 FQNNGV. The CDR3 has 14 amino acids. CDR3 bases: TGTGCCAGCAGCCGCCTACTAGCGGGAGACGAGCAGTACGTC. Translation: CASSRLLAGDEQYV.

The CDR3 reads CASSHPIGTDHEAFF. In nucleotides, the CDR3 is TGTGCCAGCAGCCATCCCATTGGGACAGACCATGAAGCTTTCTTT. The V call is TRBV4-2, the J call TRBJ1-1, with 7 bases lining up with TRBD1. The CDR3 spans 15 residues. Losses at the gene ends were 3 bases for V and 7 bases for J; bases not matched to a gene: 11. Germline loops: CDR1 LGHNA, CDR2 YNFKEQ.

This chain links TRBV5-4 with TRBJ2-2; TRBD2 is a possible D gene (6 bases). The CDR3 spans 15 residues. The germline V gene encodes CDR1 SGHNT and CDR2 YYREEE (reference sequence). The V end was cut by 3 bases, the J end by 7 bases, with 16 bases between. As DNA, the CDR3 is TGTGCCAGCAGCTCCCGAATGGAGGGCGGCGGGGAGCTGTTTTTT. Translated, it gives CASSSRMEGGGELFF.

The chain uses TRBV10-1 and TRBJ1-1; 9 bases line up with TRBD1. The CDR3 sequence is 17 residues long. With 4 bases clipped from V and 2 bases from J, the junction kept 11 bases outside the gene matches. The germline V gene has CDR1 WNHNN and CDR2 SYGVQD (reference sequence). Written as DNA, the CDR3 is TGCGCCAGCAGTGCAACCACAGGGGGCGAGATCAACACTGAAGCTTTCTTT. Translation: CASSATTGGEINTEAFF.

This clone was detected many times. The chain combines TRBV9 with TRBJ2-1, with D perhaps matching TRBD1 (6 bases). Trimming pared 3 bases from V and 4 bases from J, leaving 14 bases between. Germline-derived CDR1 and CDR2 are SGDLS and YYNGEE. CDR3 length: 15 amino acids. CDR3 DNA sequence: TGTGCCAGCAGCGCCCGGACAGTGGGTTACAATGAGCAGTTCTTC. Protein product: CASSARTVGYNEQFF.

CDR3 loop: CASKLGTSGTSYNEQFF. DNA for the CDR3: TGTGCCAGCAAACTAGGGACTAGCGGCACGTCCTACAATGAGCAGTTCTTC. This rearrangement joins TRBV27 to TRBJ2-1; 11 bases are a match to TRBD2. Looked up from germline, CDR1 is MNHEY and CDR2 is SMNVEV (reference sequence). The V segment lost 7 bases and the J segment 1 base; nucleotides outside the gene matches: 9. The CDR3 contains 17 residues.

The table lists this clone with a count of one. V gene TRBV19 combines with J gene TRBJ2-1, with D tentatively TRBD2 (6 bases). This CDR3 region has 14 residues. Germline V lookup: CDR1 LNHDA, CDR2 SQIVND (reference sequence). Trimming left V 3 bases short and J 4 bases short, with 10 bases between. Written as DNA, the CDR3 is TGTGCCAGTAGTATTGAAGGAGGGTACAATGAGCAGTTCTTC. It specifies CASSIEGGYNEQFF. Using reference TRBV19 and TRBJ2-1 for the parts outside the CDR3, the full variable domain is DGGITQSPKYLFRKEGQNVTLSCEQNLNHDAMYWYRQDPGQGLRLIYYSQIVNDFQKGDIAEGYSVSREKKESFPLTVTSAQKNPTAFYLCASSIEGGYNEQFFGPGTRLTVL.